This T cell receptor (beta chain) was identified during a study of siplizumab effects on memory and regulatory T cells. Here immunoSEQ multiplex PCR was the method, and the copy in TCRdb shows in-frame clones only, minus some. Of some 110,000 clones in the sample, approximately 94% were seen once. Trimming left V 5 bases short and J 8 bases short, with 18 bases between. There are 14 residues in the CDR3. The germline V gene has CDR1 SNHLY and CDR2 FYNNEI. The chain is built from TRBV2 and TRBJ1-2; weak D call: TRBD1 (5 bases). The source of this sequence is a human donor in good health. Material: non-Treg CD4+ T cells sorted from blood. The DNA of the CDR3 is TGTGCCAGCAGTCGAATGGGGGACCCTCGAGGCTACACCTTC. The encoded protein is CASSRMGDPRGYTF.